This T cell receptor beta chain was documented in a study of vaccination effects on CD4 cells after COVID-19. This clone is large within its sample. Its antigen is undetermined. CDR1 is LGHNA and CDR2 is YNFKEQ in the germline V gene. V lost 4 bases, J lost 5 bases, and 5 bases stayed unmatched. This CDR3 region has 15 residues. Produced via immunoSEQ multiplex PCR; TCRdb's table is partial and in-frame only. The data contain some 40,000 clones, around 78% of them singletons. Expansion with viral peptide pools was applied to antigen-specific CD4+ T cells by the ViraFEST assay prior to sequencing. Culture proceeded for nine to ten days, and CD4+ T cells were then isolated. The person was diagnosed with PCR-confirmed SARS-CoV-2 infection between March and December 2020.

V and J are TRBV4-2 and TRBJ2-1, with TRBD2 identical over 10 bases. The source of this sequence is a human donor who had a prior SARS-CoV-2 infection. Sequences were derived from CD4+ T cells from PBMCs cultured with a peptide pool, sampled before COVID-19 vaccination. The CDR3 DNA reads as TGTGCCAGCAGCCCCGGGCTAGCGGGGGACAATGAGCAGTTCTTC. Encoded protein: CASSPGLAGDNEQFF.